The T cell receptor (beta chain) described here comes from a study of blood T cells in healthy people across ages. On the study more broadly: Capturing about one barcoded beta molecule per two T cells was achieved by template switching.

Researchers collected roughly 10 milliliters of peripheral blood from every single donor. A second 7 to 11 cycle PCR used barcoded and J-beta primers. Each cDNA molecule was tagged by a template-switch adaptor with 12 random nucleotides. TCRdb processed the 5' RACE reads anew with MiXCR; each CDR3 protein has one entry. There are 700,000 to 950,000 distinct CDR3 sequences in the sample; roughly 45% occur only once, and under 25% lies in the top ten. The TCR originated in a woman aged 55-70 years in good health. Material for sequencing was blood.

The CDR3 bases are TGCGCCAGCAGCTTGGGGTCGGGACGAGAGACAGATACGCAGTATTTT. This codes for CASSLGSGRETDTQYF. This rearrangement joins TRBV5-1 to TRBJ2-3; D tentatively reads TRBD1 or TRBD2 (5 bases each). The V end lost 0 bases, the J end lost 3 bases, and 14 bases lay between the germline ends. The germline V gene has CDR1 SGHRS and CDR2 YFSETQ. This CDR3 has 16 residues.